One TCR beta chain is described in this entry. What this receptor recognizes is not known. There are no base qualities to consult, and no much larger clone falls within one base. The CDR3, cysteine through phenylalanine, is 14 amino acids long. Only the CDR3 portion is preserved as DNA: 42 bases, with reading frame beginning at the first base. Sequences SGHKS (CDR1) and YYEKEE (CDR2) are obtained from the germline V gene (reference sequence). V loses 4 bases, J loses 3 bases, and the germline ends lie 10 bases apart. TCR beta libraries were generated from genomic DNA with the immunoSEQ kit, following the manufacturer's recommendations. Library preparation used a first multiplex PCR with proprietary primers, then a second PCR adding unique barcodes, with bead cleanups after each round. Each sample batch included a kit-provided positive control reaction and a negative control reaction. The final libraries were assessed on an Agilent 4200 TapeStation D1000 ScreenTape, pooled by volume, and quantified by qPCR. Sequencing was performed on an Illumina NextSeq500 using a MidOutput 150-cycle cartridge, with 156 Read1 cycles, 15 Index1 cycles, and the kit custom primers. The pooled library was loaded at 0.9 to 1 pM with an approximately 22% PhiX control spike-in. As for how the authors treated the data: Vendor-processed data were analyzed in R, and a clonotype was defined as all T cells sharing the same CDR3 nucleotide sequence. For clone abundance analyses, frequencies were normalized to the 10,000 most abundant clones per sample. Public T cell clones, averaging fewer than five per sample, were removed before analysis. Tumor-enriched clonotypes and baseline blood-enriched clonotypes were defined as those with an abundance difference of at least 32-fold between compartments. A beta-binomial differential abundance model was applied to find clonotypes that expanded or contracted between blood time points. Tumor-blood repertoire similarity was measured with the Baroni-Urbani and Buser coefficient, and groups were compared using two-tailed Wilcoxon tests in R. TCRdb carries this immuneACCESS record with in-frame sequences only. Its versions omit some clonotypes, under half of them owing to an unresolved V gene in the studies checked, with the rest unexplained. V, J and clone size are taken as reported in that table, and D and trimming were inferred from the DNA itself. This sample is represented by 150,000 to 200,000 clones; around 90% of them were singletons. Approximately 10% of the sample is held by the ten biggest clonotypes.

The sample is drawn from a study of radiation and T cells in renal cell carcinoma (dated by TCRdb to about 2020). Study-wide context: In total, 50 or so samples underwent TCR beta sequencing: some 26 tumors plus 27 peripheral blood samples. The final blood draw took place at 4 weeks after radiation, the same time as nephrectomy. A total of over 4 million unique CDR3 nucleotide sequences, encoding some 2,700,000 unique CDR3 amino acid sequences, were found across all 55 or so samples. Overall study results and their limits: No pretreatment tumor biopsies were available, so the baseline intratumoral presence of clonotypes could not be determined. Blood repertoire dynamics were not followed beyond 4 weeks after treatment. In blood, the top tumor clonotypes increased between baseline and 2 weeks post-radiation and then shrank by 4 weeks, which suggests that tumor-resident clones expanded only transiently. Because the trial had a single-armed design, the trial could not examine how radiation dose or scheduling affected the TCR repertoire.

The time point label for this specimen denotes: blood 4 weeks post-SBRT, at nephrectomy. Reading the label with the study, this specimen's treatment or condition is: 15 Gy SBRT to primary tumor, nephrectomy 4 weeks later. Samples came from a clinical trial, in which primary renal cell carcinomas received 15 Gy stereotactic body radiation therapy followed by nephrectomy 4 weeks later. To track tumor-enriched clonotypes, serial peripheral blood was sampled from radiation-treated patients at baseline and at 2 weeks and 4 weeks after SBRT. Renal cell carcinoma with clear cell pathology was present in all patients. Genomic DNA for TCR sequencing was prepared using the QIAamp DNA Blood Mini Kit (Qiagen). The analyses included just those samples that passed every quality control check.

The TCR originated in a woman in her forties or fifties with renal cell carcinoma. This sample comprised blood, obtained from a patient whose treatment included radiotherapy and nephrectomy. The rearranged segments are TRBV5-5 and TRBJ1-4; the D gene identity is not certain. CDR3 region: CASSQVGSNEKLFF. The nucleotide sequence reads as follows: TGTGCCAGCAGCCAGGTGGGATCTAATGAAAAACTGTTTTTT.